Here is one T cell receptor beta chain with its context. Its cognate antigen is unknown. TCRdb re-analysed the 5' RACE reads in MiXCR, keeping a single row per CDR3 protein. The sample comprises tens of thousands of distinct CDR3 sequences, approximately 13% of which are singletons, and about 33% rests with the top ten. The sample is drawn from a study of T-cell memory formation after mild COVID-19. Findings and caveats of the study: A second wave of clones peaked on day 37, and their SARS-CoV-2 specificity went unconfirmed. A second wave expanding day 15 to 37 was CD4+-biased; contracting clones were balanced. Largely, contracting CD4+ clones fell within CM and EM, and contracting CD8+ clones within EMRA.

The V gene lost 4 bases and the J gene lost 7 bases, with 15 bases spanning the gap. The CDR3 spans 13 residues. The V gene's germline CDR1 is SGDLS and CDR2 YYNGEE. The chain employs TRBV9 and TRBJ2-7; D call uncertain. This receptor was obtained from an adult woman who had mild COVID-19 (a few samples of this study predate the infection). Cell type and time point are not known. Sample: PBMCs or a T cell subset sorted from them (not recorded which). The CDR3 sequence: CASSPRTGREQYF. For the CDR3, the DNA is TGTGCCAGCAGCCCACGGACCGGGCGGGAGCAGTACTTC. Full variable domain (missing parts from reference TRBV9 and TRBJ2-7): DSGVTQTPKHLITATGQRVTLRCSPRSGDLSVYWYQQSLDQGLQFLIQYYNGEERAKGNILERFSAQQFPDLHSELNLSSLELGDSALYFCASSPRTGREQYFGPGTRLTVT.